A single sample is the source of the 20 T cell receptor beta chains below, sequenced in a study of blood T cell repertoires in COVID-19. TCRdb's table, derived via immunoSEQ multiplex PCR, lists solely in-frame clones and lacks some. The sample holds under 250,000 clones, 84% seen once. Sequenced sample: peripheral blood. These receptors all come from a woman in her forties who had recovered from COVID-19.

This clone has more than one count but fewer than ten. The gene calls are TRBV2 and TRBJ2-5, with 9 nucleotides matching TRBD1. V lost 6 bases, J lost 2 bases, and 1 base stayed unmatched. Per the germline V gene, CDR1 is SNHLY and CDR2 is FYNNEI. The CDR3 extends over 13 amino acids. The CDR3 coding sequence is TGTGCCAGCAGAGGGACAGGGCAAGAGACCCAGTACTTC. The encoded protein is CASRGTGQETQYF.

V usage is TRBV11-2 and J usage is TRBJ1-4; D not resolved. Germline V gene lookup returns CDR1 SGHAT and CDR2 FQNNGV. V lost 2 bases to trimming and J lost 3 bases, with 13 bases between them. This CDR3 has 16 amino acids. DNA of the CDR3: TGTGCCAGCAGCTTAATGGCGACTACGGCTAATGAAAAACTGTTTTTT. Translated, it gives CASSLMATTANEKLFF.

The CDR3 loop is CATSDPGTESYEQYF. In nucleotides, the CDR3 is TGTGCCACCAGTGATCCCGGGACTGAATCCTACGAGCAGTACTTC. The chain links TRBV24-1 to TRBJ2-7; perhaps TRBD2 as D (6 bases). Trimming cost V 3 bases and J 1 base, with 12 bases left between them. Per the germline V gene, CDR1 is KGHDR and CDR2 is SFDVKD. This CDR3 is 15 amino acids long.

This chain links TRBV5-4 with TRBJ2-2, with TRBD2 matching 8 bases. Germline CDR1 is SGHNT and CDR2 is YYREEE (reference sequence). Trimming removed 4 bases from V and 4 bases from J; junction bases left unmatched: 6. The CDR3 has 15 amino acids. This CDR3 is CASSAGGGRTGELFF. The CDR3 coding sequence is TGTGCCAGCAGCGCCGGGGGGGGACGCACCGGGGAGCTGTTTTTT.

This chain links TRBV2 with TRBJ2-2, with D possibly being TRBD1 (5 bases). Germline V lookup: CDR1 SNHLY, CDR2 FYNNEI. V lost 5 bases and J 4 bases, leaving 14 bases between the germline ends. CDR3 length: 15 amino acids. CDR3 nucleotides: TGTGCCAGCAGTCTGATGGACATAGTCACCGGGGAGCTGTTTTTT. It specifies CASSLMDIVTGELFF.

The rearrangement links TRBV6-6 to TRBJ2-1; the match to TRBD1 covers 7 bases. In germline, CDR1 is MNHNY, CDR2 SVGAGI (reference sequence). The junction had 7 bases not matched to a gene; V was cut back by 7 bases and J by 4 bases. CDR3 length: 14 amino acids. CDR3 protein: CASNPTGPYNEQFF. CDR3 DNA: TGTGCCAGCAACCCGACAGGGCCTTACAATGAGCAGTTCTTC.

V and J are TRBV5-1 and TRBJ2-7, with 7 bases matching TRBD2. J gave up 5 bases and V 0 bases, and 8 bases lay outside the gene matches. This CDR3 has 15 amino acids. The germline gives CDR1 SGHRS, CDR2 YFSETQ. This CDR3 reads CASSLAGRREDEQYF. The CDR3 DNA follows: TGCGCCAGCAGCTTGGCCGGAAGACGGGAGGACGAGCAGTACTTC.

The chain has TRBV6-1 and TRBJ2-7, with 11 bases fitting TRBD1. With 3 bases clipped from V and 5 bases from J, the junction kept 9 bases outside the gene matches. The germline CDR1 and CDR2 sequences are MNHNS and SASEGT. CDR3 size: 16 residues. CDR3 amino acids: CASSDLTGTGGDEQYF. DNA of the CDR3: TGTGCCAGCAGTGATTTGACCGGGACAGGGGGAGACGAGCAGTACTTC.

This chain connects TRBV7-2 to TRBJ2-7, with 7 bases fitting TRBD2. The trim removed 5 bases at V and 9 bases at J, leaving 7 bases unmatched. Germline loops: CDR1 SGHTA, CDR2 FQGNSA. This CDR3 has 12 residues. CDR3 sequence: CASSPSTGGQYF. The CDR3 DNA reads TGTGCCAGCAGCCCATCTACGGGGGGGCAGTACTTC.

The V call is TRBV6-5, the J call TRBJ2-3, with TRBD2 matching over 8 bases. The V and J ends lost 10 bases and 3 bases, in that order; junction bases with no gene match: 9. Per germline, CDR1 MNHEY and CDR2 SVGAGI. The CDR3 runs 14 residues. In DNA form, the CDR3 reads TGTGCCACTTTACGGGGGGGCCATACAGATACGCAGTATTTT. Encoded protein: CATLRGGHTDTQYF.

The gene calls are TRBV18 and TRBJ2-1; the match to TRBD2 covers 11 bases. The CDR3 runs to 17 residues. In germline, CDR1 is KGHSH, CDR2 LQKENI. J was trimmed by 6 bases and V by 0 bases; bases with no gene match: 7. This CDR3 is CASSPPFNSGGVNEQFF. In DNA form, the CDR3 reads TGTGCCAGCTCACCACCTTTTAATAGCGGGGGGGTCAATGAGCAGTTCTTC.

The genes are TRBV4-1 and TRBJ1-2; D gene unclear. The CDR3 consists of 15 residues. Germline loops: CDR1 MGHRA, CDR2 YSYEKL. Trimming removed 3 bases at V and 2 bases at J, with 13 bases between. CDR3 sequence: CASSHGPVSNYGYTF. CDR3 nucleotide sequence: TGCGCCAGCAGCCACGGCCCGGTTAGCAACTATGGCTACACCTTC.

The chain carries TRBV7-2 and TRBJ1-5; D is possibly TRBD1 (5 bases). V was cut by 5 bases and J by 6 bases, with 20 bases left in between. This CDR3 has 16 amino acids. Per germline, CDR1 SGHTA and CDR2 FQGNSA. CDR3 residues: CASSRTTVAMGQPQHF. The CDR3 bases are TGTGCCAGCAGCAGAACGACAGTGGCGATGGGTCAGCCCCAGCATTTT.

This sequence joins TRBV29-1 and TRBJ2-3; 8 bases line up with TRBD2. Germline loops: CDR1 SQVTM, CDR2 ANQGSEA. The CDR3 is 13 residues long. The junction had 5 bases not matched to a gene; V was cut back by 8 bases and J by 1 base. This CDR3 reads CSLGRGGTDTQYF. As DNA, the CDR3 is TGCAGCCTTGGGCGGGGGGGCACAGATACGCAGTATTTT.

This chain uses TRBV25-1 with TRBJ1-6; tentative D call: TRBD1 (6 bases). The CDR3 loop spans 14 amino acids. Between the trimmed V and J ends, which lost 8 bases and 8 bases, there was a span of 16 bases. The germline V gene encodes CDR1 MGHDK and CDR2 SYGVNS. The CDR3 here is CASQEAGAHSPLHF. CDR3 nucleotide sequence: TGTGCCAGCCAGGAGGCAGGGGCCCATTCACCCCTCCACTTT.

The V call is TRBV27, the J call TRBJ1-2; 8 nucleotides match TRBD1. The CDR3 length is 14 residues. The germline V gene encodes CDR1 MNHEY and CDR2 SMNVEV (reference sequence). V dropped 5 bases and J dropped 8; count of bases not matched to a gene: 10. In DNA form, the CDR3 reads TGTGCCAGCAGTACTATCTCAGGGGGCCGCGGCTACACCTTC. It specifies CASSTISGGRGYTF.

The V call is TRBV7-2, the J call TRBJ2-1; 8 bases line up with TRBD1. V was pared by 3 bases and J by 0 bases, with 4 bases of the junction left unmatched. This CDR3 is 16 amino acids long. The germline V gene encodes CDR1 SGHTA and CDR2 FQGNSA. CDR3: CASSFQGALSYNEQFF. In DNA, the CDR3 is TGTGCCAGCAGCTTCCAGGGGGCCCTCTCCTACAATGAGCAGTTCTTC.

This clone was counted a few times. This CDR3 reads CASSQVLQGASGYTF. The CDR3 DNA sequence: TGTGCCAGCAGCCAAGTTTTACAGGGGGCGAGTGGCTACACCTTC. The chain couples TRBV3-1 (or the pseudogene TRBV3-2) to TRBJ1-2; 9 bases are a match to TRBD1. The CDR3 is 15 residues long. Germline V lookup: CDR1 LGHDT, CDR2 YNNKEL (reference sequence). Trimming took 1 base from V and 7 from J; bases not matched to a gene: 7.

CDR3 sequence: CASSSPGQGNEQYF. The CDR3 bases are TGTGCCAGCAGCTCCCCCGGACAGGGGAACGAGCAGTACTTC. The chain joins TRBV7-2 to TRBJ2-7; the match to TRBD1 covers 9 bases. CDR1 and CDR2 (germline): SGHTA, FQGNSA. V trimming: 4 bases; J trimming: 5 bases; junction bases outside the gene matches: 6. The CDR3 is 14 residues long.

V is TRBV5-1 and J is TRBJ1-6; 8 positions match TRBD1. CDR1 and CDR2 from the germline V gene are SGHRS and YFSETQ. CDR3 length: 15 residues. Trimming removed 2 bases from V and 6 bases from J; junction bases left unmatched: 4. The CDR3 protein is CASSLRTGSNSPLHF. In DNA form, the CDR3 reads TGCGCCAGCAGCTTACGGACAGGGAGTAATTCACCCCTCCACTTT.